By share, the clone carrying this T cell receptor beta chain ranks as medium-sized. Its antigen remains unknown. Treatment defined: approximately 9-day PBMC culture with coronavirus spike peptide pools or control peptides (ViraFEST assay). ViraFEST expanded antigen-specific T cells with peptide pools, then sequenced TCRs. At both days 3 and 7, half the medium was replaced with fresh IL-2 medium. This specimen comes from a study of vaccination and CD4 T cells after COVID-19. The Oncomine TCR Beta short-read assay was applied to DNA of cultured CD4+ T cells. TCRdb used MiXCR to reprocess the PCR reads, holding one entry per CDR3 protein. The sample includes 9,000 to 15,000 distinct CDR3 sequences, around half of them seen just once. Study results and limitations: Spike mono-reactivity was shown by 304 of 307 vaccine-specific clones in convalescent patients.

CDR3 length equals 17 residues. Deletions cut 7 bases from V and 2 bases from J, with 18 bases between. Input material: CD4+ T cells from blood, cultured in vitro. The sequence was obtained from a human donor who had recovered from COVID-19. The chain combines TRBV12-3 or TRBV12-4 with TRBJ1-6; TRBD1 might be the D (6 bases). The CDR3 reads CASTLRGRGTYNSPLHF. Here the CDR3 DNA reads TGTGCCAGCACCCTACGTGGCAGGGGCACCTATAATTCACCCCTCCACTTT.